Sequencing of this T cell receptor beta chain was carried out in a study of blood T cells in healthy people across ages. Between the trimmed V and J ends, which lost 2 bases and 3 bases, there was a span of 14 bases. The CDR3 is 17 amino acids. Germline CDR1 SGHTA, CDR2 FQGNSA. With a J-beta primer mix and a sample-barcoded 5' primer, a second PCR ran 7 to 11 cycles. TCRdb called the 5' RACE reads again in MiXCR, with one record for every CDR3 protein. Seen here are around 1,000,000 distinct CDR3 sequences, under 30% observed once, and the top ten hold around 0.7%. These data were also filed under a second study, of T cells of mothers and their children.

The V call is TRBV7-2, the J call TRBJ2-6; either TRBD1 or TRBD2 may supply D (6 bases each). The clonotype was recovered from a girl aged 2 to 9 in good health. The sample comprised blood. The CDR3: CASSLSPGAFGANVLTF. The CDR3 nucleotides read TGTGCCAGCAGCTTAAGCCCGGGGGCCTTTGGGGCCAACGTCCTGACTTTC.